Given below is one T cell receptor beta chain in context. This entry comes from a study of blood T cell repertoires in COVID-19. Whole-study context: Researchers got acute and convalescent COVID-19 samples from the United States, Italy and Spain.

The authors' processing: From reference gene primer amplification, estimates of nucleated cell counts were derived. The data were produced by immunoSEQ multiplex PCR, yet TCRdb's version contains in-frame clones alone and is incomplete. V and J calls and clone size are given by that table; D and trimming were obtained from the DNA. The sample lists some 300,000 clones; around 87% were seen once. One Seattle source followed patients from active infection through their disease course. J lost 5 bases, V lost 3 bases, and 5 bases had no gene match. The CDR3 is 15 residues long. The germline CDR1 and CDR2 sequences are SGDLS and YYNGEE.

The chain carries TRBV9 and TRBJ1-5; TRBD1 aligns across 10 bases. Sequencing was carried out using peripheral blood. This receptor was obtained from a woman aged 40 to 50 with COVID-19, enrolled during active disease. CDR3 residues: CASSGGTGAHQPQHF. In nucleotides, the CDR3 is TGTGCCAGCAGCGGCGGGACAGGGGCGCATCAGCCCCAGCATTTT.